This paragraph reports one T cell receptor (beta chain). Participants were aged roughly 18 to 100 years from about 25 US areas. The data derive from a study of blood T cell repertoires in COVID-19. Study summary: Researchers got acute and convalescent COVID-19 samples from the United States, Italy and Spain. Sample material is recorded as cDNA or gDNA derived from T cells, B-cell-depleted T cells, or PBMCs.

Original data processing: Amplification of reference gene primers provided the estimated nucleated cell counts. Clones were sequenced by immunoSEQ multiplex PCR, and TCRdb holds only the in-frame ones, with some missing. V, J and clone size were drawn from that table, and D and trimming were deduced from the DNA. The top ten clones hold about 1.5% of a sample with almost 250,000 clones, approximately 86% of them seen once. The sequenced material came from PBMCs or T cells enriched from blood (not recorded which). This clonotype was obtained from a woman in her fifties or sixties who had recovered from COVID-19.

In DNA form, the CDR3 reads TGTGCCAGCAGCTTACGTACCTCTAGCGCAGATGAGCAGTTCTTC. This gives the protein CASSLRTSSADEQFF. The chain links TRBV7-3 to TRBJ2-1, with D perhaps matching TRBD2 (6 bases). This CDR3 is 15 amino acids long. The V end lost 2 bases, the J end lost 8 bases, and 16 bases lay between the germline ends. In germline, CDR1 is SGHTA, CDR2 FQGTGA.